This TCR beta chain was observed in a study of cytomegalovirus exposure and HLA in healthy donors. About the research overall: There were fewer than 130 million unique TCR beta sequences, drawn from roughly 200 million T cells, in an earlier analysis.

With 60 Vbeta and 13 Jbeta primers, the PCR was carried out. In the authors' methods: In a later analysis, of roughly 73 million unique beta chains, about 11 million appeared in at least two donors. Profiled with immunoSEQ multiplex PCR; TCRdb holds only in-frame clones, not every one. V, J and clone size were drawn from that table, and D and trimming were deduced from the DNA. The table includes about 160,000 clones, 70% to 90% detected once. With respect to this clone: What it binds is unknown.

The study's findings and limits: Several top significant clusters appeared, in a later analysis, to be linked to common viral pathogens. Researchers left out some V segments, among them TRBV6-2 and TRBV6-3, as indistinguishable.

The length of the CDR3 is 15 residues. CDR1 is LGHNA, CDR2 YNFKEQ, per germline. V gave up 1 base and J gave up 4 bases, with 14 bases separating them. The chain recombines TRBV4-2 with TRBJ2-7; D possibly corresponds to TRBD2 (5 bases). This receptor was taken from a man aged 18 to 30 in good health and CMV-seropositive. Material: PBMCs. The chain's CDR3 is CASSQVGSVQYEQYF. The DNA for the CDR3 is TGTGCCAGCAGCCAAGTTGGGAGTGTTCAATACGAGCAGTACTTC.